Each of the 11 T cell receptor beta chains below was sequenced from the same sample in a study of beta chain features in type 1 diabetes. Whole-study findings and limits: Type 1 diabetes patients had moderately but significantly shorter TCRB CDR3s in all four CD4+ subsets.

Their specific antigens are unknown. Expressed TCRB transcripts were sequenced because the entire RNA isolate underwent reverse transcription. The table came from immunoSEQ multiplex PCR; TCRdb's copy has only in-frame clones and leaves some out. The table lists 600,000 to 700,000 clones, around 11% of them singletons. Material for sequencing was naive CD4+ T cells from blood. Receptors were obtained from a man aged 30 to 39 with type 1 diabetes.

This clone has more than one count but fewer than ten. The chain employs TRBV7-9 and TRBJ2-7; D tentatively fits TRBD1 or TRBD2 (5 bases each). Germline values: CDR1 SEHNR, CDR2 FQNEAQ (reference sequence). CDR3 length: 13 amino acids. Between the trimmed V and J ends, which lost 4 bases and 5 bases, there was a span of 12 bases. The CDR3 sequence: CASSSLLGDEQYF. For the CDR3, the DNA is TGTGCCAGCAGCTCCCTACTGGGGGACGAGCAGTACTTC. The full variable domain, its missing parts supplied by reference TRBV7-9 and TRBJ2-7, is DTGVSQNPRHKITKRGQNVTFRCDPISEHNRLYWYRQTLGQGPEFLTYFQNEAQLEKSRLLSDRFSAERPKGSFSTLEIQRTEQGDSAMYLCASSSLLGDEQYFGPGTRLTVT.

This clone was counted between two and nine times. The gene calls are TRBV28 and TRBJ2-1, with D maybe TRBD1 (6 bases). The V and J ends lost 5 bases and 1 base respectively, with 12 bases between them. The CDR3 totals 15 residues. Germline CDR1 MDHEN, CDR2 SYDVKM. Here the CDR3 DNA reads TGTGCCAGCAGTCCGACAGGCAATTCCTACAATGAGCAGTTCTTC. It specifies CASSPTGNSYNEQFF.

This chain links TRBV7-2 with TRBJ2-4, with D possibly being TRBD2 (7 bases). The V end was cut by 4 bases, the J end by 8 bases, with 18 bases between. CDR3 length equals 15 residues. Germline V gene sequence: CDR1 SGHTA, CDR2 FQGNSA. DNA of the CDR3: TGTGCCAGCAGCTATAGGGGGGGCCGTGAGGACATTCAGTACTTC. Protein: CASSYRGGREDIQYF.

This clone was recorded a few times. V and J are TRBV30 and TRBJ1-3; possibly TRBD1 for D (6 bases). CDR3 length: 17 amino acids. V lost 7 bases, J lost 2 bases, and 24 bases lay in between. From germline, CDR1 is GTSNPN and CDR2 SVGIG (reference sequence). CDR3 bases: TGTGCCTCCCGCCCTGATTTCGGACAGACGCCTGGAAACACCATATATTTT. As protein: CASRPDFGQTPGNTIYF.

Only a few counts were recorded for this clone. This specimen includes other DNA sequences encoding the same CDR3. V and J are TRBV7-2 and TRBJ1-5; a weak D match, TRBD1 (6 bases). The V gene lost 5 bases and the J gene lost 3 bases, with 8 bases spanning the gap. The CDR3 length is 13 residues. Germline assignment: CDR1 SGHTA and CDR2 FQGNSA. DNA for the CDR3: TGTGCCAGCAGCGGGGGCCTCAATCAGCCCCAGCATTTT. This encodes CASSGGLNQPQHF. Together with reference TRBV7-2 and TRBJ1-5, the CDR3 gives the full variable domain: GAGVSQSPSNKVTEKGKDVELRCDPISGHTALYWYRQSLGQGLEFLIYFQGNSAPDKSGLPSDRFSAERTGGSVSTLTIQRTQQEDSAVYLCASSGGLNQPQHFGDGTRLSIL.

The chain links TRBV4-2 to TRBJ2-1; 9 nucleotides match TRBD2. The CDR3 runs 16 residues. CDR1 LGHNA and CDR2 YNFKEQ come from the germline V gene. Trimming removed 4 bases from V and 7 bases from J; junction bases left unmatched: 11. CDR3 loop: CASSPRGLAGRNEQFF. The CDR3 DNA follows: TGTGCCAGCAGCCCCCGGGGTCTAGCGGGGAGGAATGAGCAGTTCTTC.

This clone was counted only a few times. The rearrangement uses TRBV28 and TRBJ1-2; TRBD1 agrees at 7 bases. Germline assignment: CDR1 MDHEN and CDR2 SYDVKM. This CDR3 spans 13 amino acids. J gave up 4 bases and V 6 bases, and 5 bases lay outside the gene matches. For the CDR3, the DNA is TGTGCCAGCAGACCGACAGGGTTCTATGGCTACACCTTC. Translating gives CASRPTGFYGYTF.

This chain joins TRBV7-2 and TRBJ2-3, with TRBD1 identical over 8 bases. The CDR3 consists of 15 residues. CDR1 and CDR2 from the germline V gene are SGHTA and FQGNSA. Trimming at V came to 3 bases and at J to 3 bases, leaving 5 bases not matched to a gene. The CDR3 region is CASSFPQGATDTQYF. The CDR3 DNA follows: TGTGCCAGCAGCTTCCCTCAGGGGGCAACAGATACGCAGTATTTT.

The sample holds a few counts of this clone. J is TRBJ2-1 and V is TRBV11-2; 9 nucleotides line up with TRBD2. The germline V gene encodes CDR1 SGHAT and CDR2 FQNNGV. The V segment lost 0 bases and the J segment 6 bases; nucleotides outside the gene matches: 3. This CDR3 region has 15 residues. CDR3 loop: CASSLDQRGVNEQFF. The CDR3 DNA is TGTGCCAGCAGCTTAGACCAGCGGGGGGTCAATGAGCAGTTCTTC.

The V and J genes are TRBV10-1 and TRBJ2-7; D is unresolved. The germline V gene has CDR1 WNHNN and CDR2 SYGVQD (reference sequence). Deletions cut 0 bases from V and 2 bases from J, with 5 bases between. This CDR3 is built from 13 residues. The CDR3 region is CASSESPTYEQYF. CDR3 DNA: TGCGCCAGCAGTGAGTCACCAACCTACGAGCAGTACTTC.

The chain couples TRBV18 to TRBJ2-7; 7 positions agree with TRBD1. CDR3 length: 14 residues. Germline loops: CDR1 KGHSH, CDR2 LQKENI. V shed 3 bases, J shed 5 bases, and the junction held 7 bases outside the gene matches. The CDR3 here is CASSPGQANHEQYF. The CDR3 nucleotides are TGTGCCAGCTCACCCGGACAGGCTAACCACGAGCAGTACTTC.